What follows is one T cell receptor beta chain and its context. Its specificity is not known. Profiled with immunoSEQ multiplex PCR; TCRdb holds only in-frame clones, not every one. The repertoire holds 99,000 or so clones, with roughly nine tenths as singletons. The sample is drawn from a study of T cell responses to AZD1222 COVID-19 vaccine. Study-wide results and limits: Baseline serology detected seropositivity in only a handful of AZD1222 recipients. Nearly half of unique spike-specific TCRs reportedly avoided B.1.351 and B.1.1.7 mutated regions.

This receptor was identified in an adult who received the MenACWY meningococcal vaccine as a control. The sequencing here drew on peripheral blood, taken 28 days after the second dose of the MenACWY control vaccine.

The DNA of the CDR3 is TGTGCCAGCAGCCTAGCAAGCCAAGAGACCCAGTACTTC. This encodes CASSLASQETQYF. This chain connects TRBV11-2 to TRBJ2-5, with TRBD2 as a possible D gene (5 bases). V lost 5 bases to trimming and J lost 1 base, with 8 bases between them. The CDR3 consists of 13 residues. Looked up from germline, CDR1 is SGHAT and CDR2 is FQNNGV.